This is a list of T cell receptor beta chains from one sample in a study of shared clonotypes between healthy human individuals. Method: immunoSEQ multiplex PCR; TCRdb's copy keeps in-frame clones and lacks some. Of around 1.6 million clones listed, 95% to 99% are singletons. Sequenced input: naive CD4+ T cells sorted from blood. Receptor source: a man in his thirties or forties in good health. Both conserved end residues are part of each CDR3.

TRBV5-1	TRBJ2-5	CASRLQGLQETQYF
TRBV6-1	TRBJ2-7	CASSEGPVEQYF
TRBV7-9	TRBJ2-5	CASSRREADQETQYF
TRBV9	TRBJ2-1	CASSANILASRQFF
TRBV11-3	TRBJ2-1	CASSRETGEQFF
TRBV2	TRBJ2-3	CASSNWVGTDTQYF
TRBV7-2	TRBJ2-6	CASSLASDPGANVLTF
TRBV7-9	TRBJ2-5	CASSSRGQETQYF
TRBV5-1	TRBJ2-5	CASSLGSVAETQYF
TRBV7-3	TRBJ2-6	CASSATGQRNLNVLTF
TRBV27	TRBJ1-4	CASSSGTVPNEKLFF
TRBV6-1	TRBJ2-1	CAGTGANEQFF
TRBV9	TRBJ2-1	CASSVGSSYNEQFF
TRBV7-8	TRBJ2-3	CASSQEGQATDTQYF
TRBV5-1	TRBJ1-3	CASSLAPGQGLGGNTIYF
TRBV2	TRBJ2-2	CASRSGELFF
TRBV5-1	TRBJ1-2	CASSLDTGTYGYTF
TRBV6-5	TRBJ1-5	CASRPSGGQPQHF
TRBV28	TRBJ2-7	CASIYGKYEQYF
TRBV28	TRBJ2-3	CAGQDVSTDTQYF
TRBV28	TRBJ1-2	CASSLRDYRSVYGYTF
TRBV11-2	TRBJ2-3	CASSLIGLPSTDTQYF
TRBV6-5	TRBJ1-2	CASGTVNYGYTF
TRBV10-2	TRBJ1-3	CASSPRDKAGNTIYF
TRBV2	TRBJ1-5	CASSEVGNHQPQHF
TRBV5-6	TRBJ2-1	CASSVGLAGPYNEQFF
TRBV7-2	TRBJ1-1	CASSRDRGNTEAFF
TRBV25-1	TRBJ2-6	CASSKWVTSGANVLTF
TRBV28	TRBJ2-7	CASVFAGPSSYEQYF
TRBV9	TRBJ2-2	CASSVVSFYSNTGELFF
TRBV11-2	TRBJ2-7	CASSPGPTTLGYEQYF
TRBV18	TRBJ2-2	CASSHRGLNTGELFF
TRBV6-6	TRBJ1-5	CASSYGDRVYQPQHF
TRBV9	TRBJ2-1	CASSVARTSGNFEQFF
TRBV25-1	TRBJ2-1	CASSDRRGAGHYNEQFF
TRBV5-1	TRBJ2-7	CASSLVVGQTYEQYF
TRBV7-8	TRBJ2-7	CASSLGRQGYEQYF
TRBV7-2	TRBJ2-1	CASSQGLAGAGEQFF
TRBV29-1	TRBJ2-2	CSVVGGLGLNTGELFF
TRBV5-1	NA	CASSWENRVRGEQYF
TRBV4-3	TRBJ2-1	CASSQGTSGRSDNEQFF
TRBV27	TRBJ2-2	CASSLSVGFTGELFF
TRBV7-8	TRBJ2-7	CASSLFLTTYEQYF
TRBV28	TRBJ2-7	CASRDWTESSYEQYF
TRBV5-4	TRBJ1-1	CAPGPRNTEAFF
TRBV28	TRBJ1-1	CASRTDRTTEAFF
TRBV11-2	TRBJ2-3	CASSLDLALDTDTQYF
TRBV28	TRBJ1-3	CASRVISGNTIYF
TRBV10-1	TRBJ2-2	CASTPRASGANTGELFF
TRBV9	TRBJ2-7	CASSVEGGSSYEQYF
TRBV27	TRBJ2-3	CATLDPGRTDTQYF
TRBV5-4	TRBJ1-3	CASSLVGSPSGNTIYF
TRBV7-9	TRBJ2-5	CASSPPLRHIQETQYF
TRBV7-8	TRBJ2-5	CASSLAEEETQYF